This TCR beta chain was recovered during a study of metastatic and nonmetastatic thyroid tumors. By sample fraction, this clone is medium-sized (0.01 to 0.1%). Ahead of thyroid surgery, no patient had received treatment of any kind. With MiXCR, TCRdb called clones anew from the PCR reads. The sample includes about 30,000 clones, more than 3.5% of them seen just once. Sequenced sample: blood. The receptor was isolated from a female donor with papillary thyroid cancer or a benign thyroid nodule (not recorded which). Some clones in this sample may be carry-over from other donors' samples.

The CDR3 DNA reads TGTGCCAGCAGGGAAAAGGGACTAGCGGGAGATACGCAGTATTTT. Amino acid sequence: CASREKGLAGDTQYF. The V call is TRBV28, the J call TRBJ2-3, with 12 positions matching TRBD2. The CDR3 sequence is 15 residues long. Trimming removed 6 bases from V and 5 bases from J; junction bases left unmatched: 6. CDR1 MDHEN and CDR2 SYDVKM come from the germline V gene. Drawing the rest from reference TRBV28 and TRBJ2-3, the complete variable domain is DVKVTQSSRYLVKRTGEKVFLECVQDMDHENMFWYRQDPGLGLRLIYFSYDVKMKEKGDIPEGYSVSREKKERFSLILESASTNQTSMYLCASREKGLAGDTQYFGPGTRLTVL.